This entry features one T cell receptor (beta chain) sequence. TCRdb processed the RT-PCR reads anew with MiXCR; each CDR3 protein has one entry. This sample carries 900,000 to 1,000,000 distinct CDR3 sequences, 18% of them seen once, and the ten largest clones take around 5.5%. The data are from a study of patients and donors after allogeneic stem cell transplantation. The CDR3 runs 14 residues. J gave up 4 bases and V 0 bases, and 2 bases lay outside the gene matches. Germline CDR1 KGHSH, CDR2 LQKENI. This chain uses TRBV18 with TRBJ2-5, with 7 positions matching TRBD1. The sequencing sample was made of blood, either unsorted or a sorted T cell fraction (not recorded which). The source of this sequence is a human donor who was either an allogeneic HSCT recipient or a stem cell or donor lymphocyte infusion donor (not recorded which). It is not recorded whose cells these are; they may come from a transplant donor. The CDR3 nucleotides read TGTGCCAGCTCACCACCGTACAGGGGAGAGACCCAGTACTTC. Translation: CASSPPYRGETQYF.